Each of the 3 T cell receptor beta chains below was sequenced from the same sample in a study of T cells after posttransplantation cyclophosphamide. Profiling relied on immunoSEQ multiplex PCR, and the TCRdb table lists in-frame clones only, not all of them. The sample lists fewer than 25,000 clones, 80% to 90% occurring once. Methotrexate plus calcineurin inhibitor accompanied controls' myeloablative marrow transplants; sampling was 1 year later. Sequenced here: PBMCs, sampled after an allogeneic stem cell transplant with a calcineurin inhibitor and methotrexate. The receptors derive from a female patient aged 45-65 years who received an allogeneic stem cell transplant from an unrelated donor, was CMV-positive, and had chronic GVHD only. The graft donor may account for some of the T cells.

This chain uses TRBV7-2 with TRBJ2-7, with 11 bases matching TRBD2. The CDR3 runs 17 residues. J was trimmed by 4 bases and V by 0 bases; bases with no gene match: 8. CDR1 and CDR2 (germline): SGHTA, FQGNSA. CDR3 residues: CASSLAWGTSGDYEQYF. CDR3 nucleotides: TGTGCCAGCAGCTTAGCTTGGGGGACTAGCGGAGATTACGAGCAGTACTTC.

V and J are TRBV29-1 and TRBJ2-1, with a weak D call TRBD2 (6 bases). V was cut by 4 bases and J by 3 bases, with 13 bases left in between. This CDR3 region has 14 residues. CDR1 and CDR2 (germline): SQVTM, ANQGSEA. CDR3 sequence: CSVGAGLGYNEQFF. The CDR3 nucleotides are TGCAGCGTTGGGGCGGGACTGGGCTACAATGAGCAGTTCTTC.

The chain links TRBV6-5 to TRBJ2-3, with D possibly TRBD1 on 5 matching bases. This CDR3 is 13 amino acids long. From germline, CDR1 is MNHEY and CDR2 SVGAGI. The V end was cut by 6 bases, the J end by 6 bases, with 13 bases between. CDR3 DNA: TGTGCCAGCAGCCGCATCCCAGGGGATACGCAGTATTTT. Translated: CASSRIPGDTQYF.